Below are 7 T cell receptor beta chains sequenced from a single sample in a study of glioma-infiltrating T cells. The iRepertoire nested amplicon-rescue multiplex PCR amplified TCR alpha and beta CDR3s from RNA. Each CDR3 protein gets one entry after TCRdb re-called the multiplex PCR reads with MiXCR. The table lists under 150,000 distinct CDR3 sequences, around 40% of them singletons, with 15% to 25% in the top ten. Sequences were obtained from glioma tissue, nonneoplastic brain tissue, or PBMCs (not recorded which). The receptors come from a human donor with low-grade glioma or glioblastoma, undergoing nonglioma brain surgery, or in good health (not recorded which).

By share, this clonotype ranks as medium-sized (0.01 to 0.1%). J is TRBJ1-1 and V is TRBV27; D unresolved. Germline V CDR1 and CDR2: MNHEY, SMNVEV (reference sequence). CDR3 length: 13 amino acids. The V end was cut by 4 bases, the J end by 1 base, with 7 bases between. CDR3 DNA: TGTGCCAGCAGTTATACACAGAACACTGAAGCTTTCTTT. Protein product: CASSYTQNTEAFF.

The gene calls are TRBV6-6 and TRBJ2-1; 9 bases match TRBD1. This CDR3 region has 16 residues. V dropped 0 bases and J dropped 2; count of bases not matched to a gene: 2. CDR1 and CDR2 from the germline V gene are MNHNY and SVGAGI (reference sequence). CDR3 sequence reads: CASSYSGTGTYNEQFF. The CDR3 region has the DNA TGTGCCAGCAGTTACTCCGGGACAGGGACCTACAATGAGCAGTTCTTC.

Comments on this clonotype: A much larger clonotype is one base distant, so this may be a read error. CDR3 DNA sequence: TGTGCCAGCGGCTTCTACACAGATACGCAGTATTTT. This sequence encodes CASGFYTDTQYF. This chain joins TRBV7-2 and TRBJ2-3; D call uncertain. CDR3 size: 12 residues. Germline V gene data show CDR1 as SGHTA and CDR2 as FQGNSA.

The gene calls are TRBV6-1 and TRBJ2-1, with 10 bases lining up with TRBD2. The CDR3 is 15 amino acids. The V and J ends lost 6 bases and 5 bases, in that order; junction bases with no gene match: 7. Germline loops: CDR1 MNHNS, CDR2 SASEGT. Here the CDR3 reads CASRPTSGFDNEQFF. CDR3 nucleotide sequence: TGTGCCAGCAGGCCGACTAGCGGGTTTGACAATGAGCAGTTCTTC.

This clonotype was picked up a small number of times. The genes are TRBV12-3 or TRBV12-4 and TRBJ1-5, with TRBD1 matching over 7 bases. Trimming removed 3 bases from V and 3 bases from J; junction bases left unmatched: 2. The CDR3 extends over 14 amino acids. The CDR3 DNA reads TGTGCCAGCAGTTTTGGACAGGACAATCAGCCCCAGCATTTT. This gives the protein CASSFGQDNQPQHF.

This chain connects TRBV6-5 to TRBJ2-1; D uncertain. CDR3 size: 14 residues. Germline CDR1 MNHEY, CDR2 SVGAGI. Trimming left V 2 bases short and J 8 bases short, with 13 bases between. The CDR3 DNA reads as TGTGCCAGCAGTTACCTACGGACCGACGATGAGCAGTTCTTC. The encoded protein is CASSYLRTDDEQFF.

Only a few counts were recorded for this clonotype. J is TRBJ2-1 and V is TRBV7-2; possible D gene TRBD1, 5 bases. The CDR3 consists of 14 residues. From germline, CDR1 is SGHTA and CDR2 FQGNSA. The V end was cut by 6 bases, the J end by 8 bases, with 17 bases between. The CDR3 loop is CASSETDVSHEQFF. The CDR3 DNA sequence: TGTGCCAGCAGTGAGACAGACGTCTCCCATGAGCAGTTCTTC.